Following are 5 T cell receptor beta chains from one sample sequenced in a study of OX40 agonist ivuxolimab in advanced cancers. Here immunoSEQ multiplex PCR was the method, and the copy in TCRdb shows in-frame clones only, minus some. The sample yields more than 55,000 clones, about 80% seen once. Here the sequenced sample was CD4+ or CD8+ T cells sorted from blood, taken in a trial of the OX40 agonist ivuxolimab. The receptors originated from an adult with an advanced solid tumor such as melanoma, head and neck, liver or kidney cancer.

The chain links TRBV19 to TRBJ2-1, with 8 bases matching TRBD1. With V trimmed by 7 bases and J by 8 bases, 13 bases remained unmatched. Germline V gene sequence: CDR1 LNHDA, CDR2 SQIVND (reference sequence). This CDR3 is 15 amino acids long. The CDR3 here is CASKLAGTGYHEQFF. The DNA of the CDR3 is TGTGCCAGTAAACTGGCCGGGACAGGTTACCATGAGCAGTTCTTC.

This chain uses TRBV7-9 with TRBJ2-2, with D unclear. CDR3 length: 14 residues. Germline loops: CDR1 SEHNR, CDR2 FQNEAQ (reference sequence). Trimming cost V 0 bases and J 1 base, with 3 bases left between them. The DNA of the CDR3 is TGTGCCAGCAGCTTAGCGAGGAACACCGGGGAGCTGTTTTTT. Its protein is CASSLARNTGELFF.

In nucleotides, the CDR3 is TGTGCCAGCAGCTCCACTGGTACTAACTATGGCTACACCTTC. Its translation is CASSSTGTNYGYTF. This sequence joins TRBV7-2 and TRBJ1-2; D ambiguous. The CDR3 loop spans 14 amino acids. Per the germline V gene, CDR1 is SGHTA and CDR2 is FQGNSA. Trimming took off 4 bases at V and 0 bases at J, with 9 bases between the two ends. Full variable domain (missing parts from reference TRBV7-2 and TRBJ1-2): GAGVSQSPSNKVTEKGKDVELRCDPISGHTALYWYRQSLGQGLEFLIYFQGNSAPDKSGLPSDRFSAERTGGSVSTLTIQRTQQEDSAVYLCASSSTGTNYGYTFGSGTRLTVV.

V and J are TRBV7-2 and TRBJ1-6, with 8 bases matching TRBD1. The CDR3 has 14 amino acids. Looked up from germline, CDR1 is SGHTA and CDR2 is FQGNSA. With V trimmed by 5 bases and J by 14 bases, 11 bases remained unmatched. The CDR3 region has the DNA TGTGCCAGCAGCCGAACGGGCGGACAGGGAGCCCTCCACTTT. This gives the protein CASSRTGGQGALHF.

V usage is TRBV2 and J usage is TRBJ2-2; D is ambiguous. CDR3 length equals 17 residues. V lost 1 base to trimming and J lost 6 bases, with 18 bases between them. Germline CDR1 reads SNHLY; CDR2 reads FYNNEI. The CDR3 DNA follows: TGTGCCAGCAGTGAAGAAAGGGTACGGGCCCGATCCGGGGAGCTGTTTTTT. Translated: CASSEERVRARSGELFF.